What follows are 13 T cell receptor beta chains derived from one specimen sequenced in a study of OX40 agonist ivuxolimab in advanced cancers. The protocol was immunoSEQ multiplex PCR, while the TCRdb copy is restricted to in-frame clones and leaves out a portion. The sample holds under 80,000 clones, approximately 86% seen once. Sequences were derived from CD4+ or CD8+ T cells sorted from blood, sampled in a trial of the OX40 agonist ivuxolimab. The receptor set was obtained from an adult with an advanced solid tumor such as melanoma, head and neck, liver or kidney cancer.

In DNA, the CDR3 is TGTGCCAGTAGTCCTCTAGCGGGGCTATACAATGAGCAGTTCTTC. It specifies CASSPLAGLYNEQFF. The chain carries TRBV19 and TRBJ2-1; 9 nucleotides agree with TRBD2. The CDR3 is 15 residues long. V lost 5 bases and J lost 4; bases outside the gene matches: 6. Germline CDR1 and CDR2: LNHDA and SQIVND (reference sequence). Filled out from reference TRBV19 and TRBJ2-1, the complete variable domain reads DGGITQSPKYLFRKEGQNVTLSCEQNLNHDAMYWYRQDPGQGLRLIYYSQIVNDFQKGDIAEGYSVSREKKESFPLTVTSAQKNPTAFYLCASSPLAGLYNEQFFGPGTRLTVL.

The CDR3 DNA follows: TGCAGCGTTGGCGGGGCTGGACAGGGTAGGGCGCGAATGGAGACCCAGTACTTC. This translates into CSVGGAGQGRARMETQYF. This chain connects TRBV29-1 to TRBJ2-5, with 8 positions matching TRBD1. The CDR3 extends over 18 amino acids. Germline assignment: CDR1 SQVTM and CDR2 ANQGSEA. The V segment lost 4 bases and the J segment 5 bases; nucleotides outside the gene matches: 21. Combining the CDR3 with reference TRBV29-1 and TRBJ2-5 gives the whole variable domain SAVISQKPSRDICQRGTSLTIQCQVDSQVTMMFWYRQQPGQSLTLIATANQGSEATYESGFVIDKFPISRPNLTFSTLTVSNMSPEDSSIYLCSVGGAGQGRARMETQYFGPGTRLLVL.

V and J are TRBV7-8 and TRBJ1-4; the match to TRBD1 covers 8 bases. This CDR3 has 15 residues. V lost 2 bases and J lost 7; bases outside the gene matches: 6. CDR1 is SGHVS, CDR2 FQNEAQ, per germline. CDR3 amino acids: CASSLQQGGGEKLFF. CDR3 DNA: TGTGCCAGCAGCTTACAACAGGGGGGAGGTGAAAAACTGTTTTTT.

The chain employs TRBV10-3 and TRBJ1-6; 8 nucleotides line up with TRBD1. The CDR3 spans 14 residues. Germline V CDR1 and CDR2: ENHRY, SYGVKD. V lost 6 bases to trimming and J lost 5 bases; unmatched junction nucleotides: 3. DNA for the CDR3: TGTGCCATCAGGGGGACAGGCGATAATTCACCCCTCCACTTT. The encoded protein is CAIRGTGDNSPLHF.

This sequence joins TRBV9 and TRBJ1-1, with no clear D. Trimming removed 0 bases at V and 4 bases at J, with 7 bases between. Germline loops: CDR1 SGDLS, CDR2 YYNGEE. CDR3 size: 13 residues. The CDR3 sequence: CASSVEGATEAFF. DNA for the CDR3: TGTGCCAGCAGCGTAGAGGGCGCCACTGAAGCTTTCTTT.

V and J are TRBV28 and TRBJ2-1, with 12 positions matching TRBD2. V shed 6 bases and J 6 bases; nucleotides not matched to a gene: 6. Germline assignment: CDR1 MDHEN and CDR2 SYDVKM. The CDR3 sequence is 15 residues long. The CDR3 sequence is CASRETSGRINEQFF. In DNA form, the CDR3 reads TGTGCCAGCAGGGAGACTAGCGGGAGAATCAATGAGCAGTTCTTC.

V is TRBV7-2 and J is TRBJ1-2; 8 nucleotides line up with TRBD1. This CDR3 region has 18 residues. Trimming removed 5 bases from V and 1 base from J; junction bases left unmatched: 15. CDR1 and CDR2 from the germline V gene are SGHTA and FQGNSA. The CDR3 nucleotides read TGTGCCAGCAGCCCAGGTCTTGGACAGGGCCTTCGTAACTATGGCTACACCTTC. It encodes CASSPGLGQGLRNYGYTF.

This sequence joins TRBV7-8 and TRBJ1-2; D call uncertain. This CDR3 contains 14 residues. Germline CDR1 and CDR2: SGHVS and FQNEAQ. The ends were cut back, 3 bases at V and 1 base at J, with 9 bases in the middle. CDR3 DNA sequence: TGTGCCAGCAGCTTGTCAGGAAATAACTATGGCTACACCTTC. It codes for CASSLSGNNYGYTF.

V and J are TRBV28 and TRBJ2-2; D may correspond to TRBD1 or TRBD2 (5 bases each). CDR3 length equals 15 residues. Trimming removed 6 bases from V and 0 bases from J, with 11 bases in between. Germline CDR1 reads MDHEN; CDR2 reads SYDVKM. CDR3 amino acids: CASRSGTANTGELFF. In DNA form, the CDR3 reads TGTGCCAGCAGATCCGGGACCGCGAACACCGGGGAGCTGTTTTTT.

The genes are TRBV7-6 and TRBJ1-3; D is possibly TRBD1 (6 bases). The germline gives CDR1 SGHVS, CDR2 FNYEAQ. The CDR3 has 17 residues. V lost 1 base to trimming and J lost 0 bases, with 13 bases between them. The CDR3 nucleotides read TGTGCCAGCAGCTTAGTTCGGGGGGCTCGCTCTGGAAACACCATATATTTT. Amino acid sequence: CASSLVRGARSGNTIYF.

V is TRBV4-3 and J is TRBJ1-1, with TRBD1 identical over 8 bases. This CDR3 has 17 amino acids. CDR1 is LGHNA and CDR2 is YSLEER in the germline V gene. With 0 bases clipped from V and 6 bases from J, the junction kept 12 bases outside the gene matches. CDR3 loop: CASSQEPHRQGAAEAFF. As DNA, the CDR3 is TGCGCCAGCAGCCAAGAGCCGCACCGTCAGGGGGCCGCTGAAGCTTTCTTT.

In this sample, this clone turned up once. The gene calls are TRBV28 and TRBJ1-1, with D possibly matching TRBD1 (5 bases). The CDR3 is 13 residues long. The germline V gene encodes CDR1 MDHEN and CDR2 SYDVKM. V lost 4 bases and J 1 base, leaving 7 bases between the germline ends. The CDR3 coding sequence is TGTGCCAGCAGTTATAGGGGGAACACTGAAGCTTTCTTT. Translating gives CASSYRGNTEAFF.

The chain joins TRBV28 to TRBJ2-6; 7 bases agree with TRBD1. CDR1 and CDR2 (germline): MDHEN, SYDVKM. The junction had 9 bases not matched to a gene; V was cut back by 4 bases and J by 0 bases. The CDR3 spans 18 residues. The CDR3 region is CASSSRQGISSGANVLTF. The CDR3 nucleotides are TGTGCCAGCAGTTCTAGACAGGGAATCAGCTCTGGGGCCAACGTCCTGACTTTC.